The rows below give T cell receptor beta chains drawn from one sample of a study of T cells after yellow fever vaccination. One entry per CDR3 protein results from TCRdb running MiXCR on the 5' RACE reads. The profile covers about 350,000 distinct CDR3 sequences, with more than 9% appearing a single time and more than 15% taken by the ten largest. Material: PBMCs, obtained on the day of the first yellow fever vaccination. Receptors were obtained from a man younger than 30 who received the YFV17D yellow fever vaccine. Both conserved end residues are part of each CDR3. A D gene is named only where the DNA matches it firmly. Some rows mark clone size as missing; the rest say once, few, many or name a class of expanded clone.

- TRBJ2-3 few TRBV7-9 TGTGCCAGCAGCCTAAAACAGGACCGCACAGATACGCAGTATTTT CASSLKQDRTDTQYF
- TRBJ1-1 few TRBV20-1 TGCAGTGCTAGAGATAGCCGGGGCCCGAACACTGAAGCTTTCTTT CSARDSRGPNTEAFF
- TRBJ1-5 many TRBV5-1 TGCGCCAGCAGCTTGTCGGCAGGGGCCGTCAATCAGCCCCAGCATTTT CASSLSAGAVNQPQHF
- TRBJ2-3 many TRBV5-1 TGCGCCAGCAGCTTGGGCGGCACTTGGCGGGGCTCAGATACGCAGTATTTT CASSLGGTWRGSDTQYF
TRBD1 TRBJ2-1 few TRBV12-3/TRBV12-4 TGTGCCAGCAGTTCCGGACAGGGATGGGATGAGCAGTTCTTC CASSSGQGWDEQFF
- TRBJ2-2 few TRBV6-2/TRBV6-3 TGTGCCAGCAGTTTGAGCAGGGGCACCGGGGAGCTGTTTTTT CASSLSRGTGELFF
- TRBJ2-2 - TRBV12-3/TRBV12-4 TGTGCCAGCAGTTTATTGAGCACCGGGGAGCTGTTTTTT CASSLLSTGELFF
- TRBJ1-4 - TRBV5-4 TGTGCCAGCAGCTTGTCTCTGAGAGGGCATGAAAAACTGTTTTTT CASSLSLRGHEKLFF
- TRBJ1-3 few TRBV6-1 TGTGCCAGCAGTGCCTTTACCGCCTCGAGCTCTGGAAACACCATATATTTT CASSAFTASSSGNTIYF
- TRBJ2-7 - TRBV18 TGTGCCAGCTCACCAAGGACAGACCTCCGGGACGAGCAGTACTTC CASSPRTDLRDEQYF
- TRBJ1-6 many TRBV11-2 TGTGCCAGCAGCTCACAGGTCTATAATTCACCCCTCCACTTT CASSSQVYNSPLHF
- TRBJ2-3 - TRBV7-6 TGTGCCAGCAGCTTAGAAAGGGTAGGAGATACGCAGTATTTT CASSLERVGDTQYF
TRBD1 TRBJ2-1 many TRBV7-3 TGTGCCAGCAGCCGGACAGGGGACAATGAGCAGTTCTTC CASSRTGDNEQFF
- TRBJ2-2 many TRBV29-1 TGCAGTGCCCAGGGGCAGAACACCGGGGAGCTGTTTTTT CSAQGQNTGELFF
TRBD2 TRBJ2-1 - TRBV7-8 TGTGCCAGCAGCTCCGGACTAGCGGGGGGGTTCTCCTACAATGAGCAGTTCTTC CASSSGLAGGFSYNEQFF
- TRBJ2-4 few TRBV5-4 TGTGCCAGCAGCGGGTCCACTAAAAACATTCAGTACTTC CASSGSTKNIQYF
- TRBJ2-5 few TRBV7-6 TGTGCCAGCAGCCCCCTAGAGGGGGGCGGGGAGACCCAGTACTTC CASSPLEGGGETQYF
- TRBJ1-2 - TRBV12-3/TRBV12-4 TGTGCCAGCAGTCCCCAGGGGCATGGCTACACCTTC CASSPQGHGYTF
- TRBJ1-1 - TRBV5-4 TGTGCCAGCAGCCCGGAGGGGGACGAAGCTTTCTTT CASSPEGDEAFF
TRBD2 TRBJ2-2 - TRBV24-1 TGTGCCACCAGTGAGGGGACTAAATATGACACCGGGGAGCTGTTTTTT CATSEGTKYDTGELFF
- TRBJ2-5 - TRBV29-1 TGCAGCGAACTTAGACAGGACCAAGAGACCCAGTACTTC CSELRQDQETQYF
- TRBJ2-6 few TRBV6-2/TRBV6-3 TGTGCCAGCAGTTACGGTGGCTCTGGGGCCAACGTCCTGACTTTC CASSYGGSGANVLTF
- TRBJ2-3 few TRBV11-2 TGTGCCAGCAGCCAGCTGAGGGATACGCAGTATTTT CASSQLRDTQYF
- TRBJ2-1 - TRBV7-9 TGTGCCAGCAGCTTAAGGCCGGGTGAGCAGTTCTTC CASSLRPGEQFF
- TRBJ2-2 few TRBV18 TGTGCCAGCTCACCAATGTCTTACGGGCTTCCCGGGGAGCTGTTTTTT CASSPMSYGLPGELFF
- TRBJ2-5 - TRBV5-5 TGTGCCAGCAGCTTGGAAGTATCCCCACAAGAGACCCAGTACTTC CASSLEVSPQETQYF
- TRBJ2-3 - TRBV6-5 TGTGCCAGCAGTTACGGCCAGATTGGGGATACGCAGTATTTT CASSYGQIGDTQYF
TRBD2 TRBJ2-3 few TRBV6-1 TGTGCCAGCAGGTCAAGCGGGGGGTTGGATACGCAGTATTTT CASRSSGGLDTQYF
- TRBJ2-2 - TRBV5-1 TGCGCCAGCAGCCTGGACCCTACTAGTAACACCGGGGAGCTGTTTTTT CASSLDPTSNTGELFF
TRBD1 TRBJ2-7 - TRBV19 TGTGCCAGCAGATGGGGGACAGGCGACAACTACGAGCAGTACTTC CASRWGTGDNYEQYF
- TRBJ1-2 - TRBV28 TGTGCCAGCAGTTTAATGTACGGAATTTCTATCGACGGCTACACCTTC CASSLMYGISIDGYTF
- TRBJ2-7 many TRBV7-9 TGTGCCAGCTCCCTTGGGCCCGAGCAGTACTTC CASSLGPEQYF
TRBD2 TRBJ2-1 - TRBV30 TGTGCCTGGGGCGGGACTAGCGGGGGGGCTTATGAGCAGTTCTTC CAWGGTSGGAYEQFF
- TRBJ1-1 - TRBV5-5 TGTGCCAGCAGCCTTCTTGGGGGATTCACTGAAGCTTTCTTT CASSLLGGFTEAFF
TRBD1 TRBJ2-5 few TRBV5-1 TGCGCCAGCAGCTTGGTGCCAGGGGGCTTGTTTAAAGAGACCCAGTACTTC CASSLVPGGLFKETQYF
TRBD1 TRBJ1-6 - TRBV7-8 TGTGCCAGCAGCTCTCAAGGGGGCCGGGACACTAATTCACCCCTCCACTTT CASSSQGGRDTNSPLHF
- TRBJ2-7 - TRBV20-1 TGCAGTGCTAGAGATGGGGAGTATCCCTACGAGCAGTACTTC CSARDGEYPYEQYF
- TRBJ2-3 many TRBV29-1 TGCAGCGTTGGCGGGCCCAGCACAGATACGCAGTATTTT CSVGGPSTDTQYF
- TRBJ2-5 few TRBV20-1 TGCAGTGCTCCCCTCCGGGACACCCAAGAGACCCAGTACTTC CSAPLRDTQETQYF
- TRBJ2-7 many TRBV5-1 TGCGCCAGCAGCTTTGGCGGAGGGGACGAGCAGTACTTC CASSFGGGDEQYF
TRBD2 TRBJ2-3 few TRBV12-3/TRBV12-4 TGTGCCAGCAGTTTAGGGCTAGCGGGACAGACGTATTTT CASSLGLAGQTYF
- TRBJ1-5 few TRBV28 TGTGCCAGCAGGGTCCTTTCAAGCAATCAGCCCCAGCATTTT CASRVLSSNQPQHF
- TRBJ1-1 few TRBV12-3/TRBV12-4 TGTGCCAGCAGCCGACAACCCACAGGGCGCGCTTTCTTT CASSRQPTGRAFF
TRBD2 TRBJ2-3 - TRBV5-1 TGCGCCAGCAGCTTGGATGCGGGAGGGAGCACAGATACGCAGTATTTT CASSLDAGGSTDTQYF
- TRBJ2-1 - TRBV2 TGTGCCAGCAGACATTCGGGTGGGAATGAGCAGTTCTTC CASRHSGGNEQFF
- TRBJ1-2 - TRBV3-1 TGTGCCAGCAGCCAGGGCCCGATTGATGGCTATGGCTACACCTTC CASSQGPIDGYGYTF
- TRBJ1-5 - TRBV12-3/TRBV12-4 TGTGCCAGCTCCCCCCTCGCAGATAGCAATCAGCCCCAGCATTTT CASSPLADSNQPQHF
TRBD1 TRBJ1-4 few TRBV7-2 TGTGCCAGCAGCCGTGACAGGGGTAGTGAAAAACTGTTTTTT CASSRDRGSEKLFF
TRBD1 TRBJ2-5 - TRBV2 TGTGCCACCGGGGGGGGACAGGGGTTCCAAGAGACCCAGTACTTC CATGGGQGFQETQYF
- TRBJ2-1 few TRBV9 TGTGCCAGCAGCGTAGTGGGGGGGGCACGAACGGCCTACAATGAGCAGTTCTTC CASSVVGGARTAYNEQFF
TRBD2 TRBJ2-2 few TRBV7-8 TGTGCCAGCAGCTTGTCTCCCGGACTAGCGGAAAACACCGGGGAGCTGTTTTTT CASSLSPGLAENTGELFF
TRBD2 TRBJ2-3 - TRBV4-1 TGCGCCAGCACCCCACTAGCGGGGGGGCTCACAGATACGCAGTATTTT CASTPLAGGLTDTQYF
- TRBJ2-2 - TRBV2 TGTGCCAGCAGTGAGAGGCAGGGGACGGGGGAGCTGTTTTTT CASSERQGTGELFF